Below are 9 T cell receptor beta chains sequenced from a single sample in a study of blood T cells in healthy people across ages (dated by TCRdb to about 2015). The library was produced with 5' RACE. The run used an Illumina HiSeq 2500. A second PCR of about 6 to 11 cycles was run with a J-beta primer mix and a sample-barcoded 5' primer. TCRdb passed the public sequencing reads through fastp at Q25 and MiXCR, retaining productive beta sequences. Entries that share a CDR3 protein sequence are merged under the most common genes and DNA. This sample gives around 1,500,000 distinct CDR3 sequences in total; about 30% of them show up just once. 7.7% of the sample is held by the ten biggest clonotypes. Sequences were obtained from blood. The receptors stem from a woman aged 25 to 45 in good health.

This chain connects TRBV24-1 to TRBJ2-7; TRBD1 matches at 12 bases. Germline CDR1 KGHDR, CDR2 SFDVKD. V trimming: 12 bases; J trimming: 7 bases; junction bases outside the gene matches: 9. This CDR3 is 13 amino acids long. As DNA, the CDR3 is TGTGCCCTCTTCAGGGACAGGGGGCCTGAGCAGTACTTC. Its translation is CALFRDRGPEQYF.

This clonotype was observed at least ten times. The chain is built from TRBV3-1 and TRBJ2-6; D not resolved. In germline, CDR1 is LGHDT, CDR2 YNNKEL (reference sequence). V was cut by 2 bases and J by 0 bases, with 5 bases left in between. The CDR3 consists of 15 residues. The CDR3 protein is CASSQWVSGANVLTF. CDR3 sequence (DNA): TGTGCCAGCAGCCAATGGGTCTCTGGGGCCAACGTCCTGACTTTC.

In this sample, this clonotype turned up many times. The chain has TRBV28 and TRBJ2-4; TRBD2 is a possible D gene (6 bases). Germline CDR1 and CDR2: MDHEN and SYDVKM. There are 14 residues in the CDR3. Between the trimmed V and J ends, which lost 3 bases and 7 bases, there was a span of 13 bases. The CDR3 nucleotides read TGTGCCAGCAGTTTCGGAGGGGCTCGGAACATTCAGTACTTC. Translated: CASSFGGARNIQYF.

This clonotype was found many times. This chain connects TRBV5-1 to TRBJ2-5; D gene uncertain. Trimming stripped 2 bases from V and 2 bases from J, with 10 bases between. CDR3 length equals 14 residues. Germline loops: CDR1 SGHRS, CDR2 YFSETQ. The CDR3 reads CASSFSAQQETQYF. In DNA form, the CDR3 reads TGCGCCAGCAGCTTTAGTGCGCAGCAAGAGACCCAGTACTTC.

This clonotype has just a few counts. The V call is TRBV12-3 or TRBV12-4, the J call TRBJ2-3, with D unresolved. The CDR3 totals 14 residues. The V and J ends lost 7 bases and 4 bases respectively, with 15 bases between them. CDR3 residues: CASIPGLTADTQYF. The CDR3 DNA reads as TGTGCCAGCATCCCTGGGTTGACCGCAGATACGCAGTATTTT.

The genes are TRBV12-3 or TRBV12-4 and TRBJ2-2, with 9 positions matching TRBD1. The CDR3 runs to 16 residues. Unmatched junction bases numbered 6, after V lost 2 bases and J lost 5 bases. CDR3 nucleotides: TGTGCCAGCAGTTTAACCTCGACAGGGGGGACCGGGGAGCTGTTTTTT. Its translation: CASSLTSTGGTGELFF.

This clonotype was counted a single time. The chain uses TRBV7-2 and TRBJ2-1; TRBD1 might be the D (6 bases). The ends were cut back, 5 bases at V and 4 bases at J, with 15 bases in the middle. The germline V gene has CDR1 SGHTA and CDR2 FQGNSA. The CDR3 spans 15 residues. This chain's CDR3 is CASSRVGAGYNEQFF. CDR3 nucleotide sequence: TGTGCCAGCAGCCGTGTGGGGGCAGGGTACAATGAGCAGTTCTTC.

CDR3 nucleotides: TGTGCCAGCAGCCCGGGGGGCCCAGGGGGCGCGTTTTCTACTGGCTACACCTTC. As protein: CASSPGGPGGAFSTGYTF. This sequence joins TRBV5-6 and TRBJ1-2; 8 nucleotides agree with TRBD1. The CDR3 runs to 18 residues. CDR1 is SGHDT and CDR2 is YYEEEE in the germline V gene. V lost 4 bases to trimming and J lost 7 bases; unmatched junction nucleotides: 21.

The gene calls are TRBV20-1 and TRBJ1-6; D not certain. V lost 4 bases and J 4 bases, leaving 11 bases between the germline ends. The CDR3 is 14 residues long. Germline CDR1 is DFQATT and CDR2 is SNEGSKA (reference sequence). As DNA, the CDR3 is TGCAGTGCTACAACAAGTAGGTATAATTCACCCCTCCACTTT. Translation: CSATTSRYNSPLHF.